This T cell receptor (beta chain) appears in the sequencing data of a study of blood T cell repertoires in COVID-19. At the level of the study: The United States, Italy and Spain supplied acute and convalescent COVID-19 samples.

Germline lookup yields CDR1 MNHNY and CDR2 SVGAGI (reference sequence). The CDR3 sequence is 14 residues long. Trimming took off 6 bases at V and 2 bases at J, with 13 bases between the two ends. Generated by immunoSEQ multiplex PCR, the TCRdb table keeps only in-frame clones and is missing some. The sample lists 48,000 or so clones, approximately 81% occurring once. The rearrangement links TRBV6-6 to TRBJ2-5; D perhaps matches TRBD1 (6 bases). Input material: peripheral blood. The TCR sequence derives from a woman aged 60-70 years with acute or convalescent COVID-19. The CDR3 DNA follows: TGTGCCAGCAGCTTCGTGGGGGCACAAGAGACCCAGTACTTC. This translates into CASSFVGAQETQYF.